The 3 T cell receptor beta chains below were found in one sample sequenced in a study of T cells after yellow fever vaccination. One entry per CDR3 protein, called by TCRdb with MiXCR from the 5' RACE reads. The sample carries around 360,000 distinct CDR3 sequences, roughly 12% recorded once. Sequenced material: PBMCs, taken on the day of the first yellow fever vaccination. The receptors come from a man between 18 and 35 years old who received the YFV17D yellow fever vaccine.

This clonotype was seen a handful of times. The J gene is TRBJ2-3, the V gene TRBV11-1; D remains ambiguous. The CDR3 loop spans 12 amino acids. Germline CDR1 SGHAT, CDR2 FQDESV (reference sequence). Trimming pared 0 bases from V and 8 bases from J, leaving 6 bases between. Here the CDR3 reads CASSLAKTTQYF. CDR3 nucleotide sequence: TGTGCCAGCAGCTTAGCGAAAACTACGCAGTATTTT.

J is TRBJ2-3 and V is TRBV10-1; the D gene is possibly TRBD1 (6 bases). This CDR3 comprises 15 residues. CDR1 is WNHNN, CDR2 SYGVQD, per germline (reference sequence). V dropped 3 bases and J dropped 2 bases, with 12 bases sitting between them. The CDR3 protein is CASSEWTDTTDTQYF. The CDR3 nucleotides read TGCGCCAGCAGTGAATGGACAGACACCACAGATACGCAGTATTTT.

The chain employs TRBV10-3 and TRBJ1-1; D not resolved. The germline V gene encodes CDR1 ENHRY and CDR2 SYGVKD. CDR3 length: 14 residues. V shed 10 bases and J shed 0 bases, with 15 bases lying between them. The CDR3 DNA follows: TGTGCCACCCGGGTTGAGCTCATGAACACTGAAGCTTTCTTT. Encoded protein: CATRVELMNTEAFF.